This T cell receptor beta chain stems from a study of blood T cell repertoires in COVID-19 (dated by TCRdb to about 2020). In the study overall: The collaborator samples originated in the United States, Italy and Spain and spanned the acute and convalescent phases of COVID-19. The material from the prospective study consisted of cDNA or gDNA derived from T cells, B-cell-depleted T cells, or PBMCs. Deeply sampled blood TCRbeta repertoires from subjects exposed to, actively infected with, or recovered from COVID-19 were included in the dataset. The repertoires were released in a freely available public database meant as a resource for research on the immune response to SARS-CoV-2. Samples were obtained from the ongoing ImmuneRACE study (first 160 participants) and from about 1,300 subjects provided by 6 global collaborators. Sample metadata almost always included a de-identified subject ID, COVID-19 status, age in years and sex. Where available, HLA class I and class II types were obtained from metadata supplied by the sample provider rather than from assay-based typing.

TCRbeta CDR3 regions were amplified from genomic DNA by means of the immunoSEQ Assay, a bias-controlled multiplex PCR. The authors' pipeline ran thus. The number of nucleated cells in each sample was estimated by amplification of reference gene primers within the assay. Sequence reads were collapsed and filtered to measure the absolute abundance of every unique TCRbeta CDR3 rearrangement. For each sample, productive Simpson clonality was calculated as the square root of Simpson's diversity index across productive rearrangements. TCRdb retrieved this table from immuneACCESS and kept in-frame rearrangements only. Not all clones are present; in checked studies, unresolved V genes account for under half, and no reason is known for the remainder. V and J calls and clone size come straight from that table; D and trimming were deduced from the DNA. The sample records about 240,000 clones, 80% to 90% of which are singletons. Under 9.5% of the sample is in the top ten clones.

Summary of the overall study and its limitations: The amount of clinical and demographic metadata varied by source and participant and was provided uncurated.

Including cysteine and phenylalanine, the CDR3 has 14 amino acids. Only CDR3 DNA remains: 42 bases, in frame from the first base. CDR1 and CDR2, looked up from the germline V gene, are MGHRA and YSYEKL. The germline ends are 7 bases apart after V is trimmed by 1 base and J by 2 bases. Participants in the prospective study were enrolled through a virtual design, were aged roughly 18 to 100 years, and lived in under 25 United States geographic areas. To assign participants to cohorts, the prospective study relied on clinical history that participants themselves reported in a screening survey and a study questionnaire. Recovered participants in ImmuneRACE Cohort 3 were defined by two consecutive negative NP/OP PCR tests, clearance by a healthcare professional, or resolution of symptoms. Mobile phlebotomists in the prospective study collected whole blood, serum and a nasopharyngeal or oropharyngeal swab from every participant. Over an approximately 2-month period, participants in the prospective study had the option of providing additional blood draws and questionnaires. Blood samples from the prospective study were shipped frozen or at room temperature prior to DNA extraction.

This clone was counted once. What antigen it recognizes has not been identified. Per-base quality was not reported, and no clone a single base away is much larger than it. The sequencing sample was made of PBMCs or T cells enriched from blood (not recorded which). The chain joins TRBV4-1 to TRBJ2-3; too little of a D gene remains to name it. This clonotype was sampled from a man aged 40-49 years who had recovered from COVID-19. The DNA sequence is TGCGCCAGCAGCCAAGGGCCTCTCACAGATACGCAGTATTTT. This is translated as CASSQGPLTDTQYF.